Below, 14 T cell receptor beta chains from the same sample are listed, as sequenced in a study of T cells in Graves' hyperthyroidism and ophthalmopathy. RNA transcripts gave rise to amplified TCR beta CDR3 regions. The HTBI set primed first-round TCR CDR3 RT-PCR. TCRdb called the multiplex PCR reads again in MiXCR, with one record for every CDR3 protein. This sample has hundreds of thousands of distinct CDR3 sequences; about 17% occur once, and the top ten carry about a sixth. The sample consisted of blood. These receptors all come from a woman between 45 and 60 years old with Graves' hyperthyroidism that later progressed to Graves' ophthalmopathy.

This CDR3 reads CASSPSRSGDTYLHNQPQHF. The CDR3 coding sequence is TGTGCCAGCAGCCCCTCCAGGAGTGGGGACACCTATTTGCACAATCAGCCCCAGCATTTT. The rearrangement links TRBV7-8 to TRBJ1-5, with D possibly matching TRBD1 (6 bases). The germline V gene encodes CDR1 SGHVS and CDR2 FQNEAQ. V lost 5 bases to trimming and J lost 3 bases, with 29 bases between them. The CDR3 is 20 amino acids.

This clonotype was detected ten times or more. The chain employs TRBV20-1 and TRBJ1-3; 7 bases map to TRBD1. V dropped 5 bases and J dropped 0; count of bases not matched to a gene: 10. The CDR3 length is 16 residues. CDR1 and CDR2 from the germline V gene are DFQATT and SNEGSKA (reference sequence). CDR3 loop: CSARLLTGSSGNTIYF. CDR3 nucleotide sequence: TGCAGTGCTCGATTACTGACAGGGAGCTCTGGAAACACCATATATTTT.

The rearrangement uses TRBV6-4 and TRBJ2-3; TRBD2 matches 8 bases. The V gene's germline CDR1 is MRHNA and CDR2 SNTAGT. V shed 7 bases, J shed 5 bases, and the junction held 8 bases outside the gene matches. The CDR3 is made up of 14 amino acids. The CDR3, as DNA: TGTGCCAGCAAACCGGGACTAGAGGGAGATACGCAGTATTTT. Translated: CASKPGLEGDTQYF.

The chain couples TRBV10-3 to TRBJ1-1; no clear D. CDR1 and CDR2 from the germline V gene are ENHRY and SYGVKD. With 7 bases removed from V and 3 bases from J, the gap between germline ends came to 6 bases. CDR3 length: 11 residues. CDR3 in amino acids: CAIKGDTEAFF. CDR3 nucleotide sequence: TGTGCCATCAAAGGAGACACTGAAGCTTTCTTT.

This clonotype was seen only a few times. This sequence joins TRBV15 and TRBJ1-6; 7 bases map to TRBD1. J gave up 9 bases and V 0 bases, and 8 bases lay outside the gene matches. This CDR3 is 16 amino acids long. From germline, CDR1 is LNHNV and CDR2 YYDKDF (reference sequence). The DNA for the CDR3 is TGTGCCACCAGCAGAGAACAGGGGATTGATACTTCACCCCTCCACTTT. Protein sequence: CATSREQGIDTSPLHF.

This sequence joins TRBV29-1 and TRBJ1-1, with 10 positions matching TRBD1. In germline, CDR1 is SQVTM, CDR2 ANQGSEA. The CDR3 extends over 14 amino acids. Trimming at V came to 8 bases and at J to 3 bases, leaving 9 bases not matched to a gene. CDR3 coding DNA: TGCAGCACCACCGACAGGGGGCGCGACACTGAAGCTTTCTTT. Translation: CSTTDRGRDTEAFF.

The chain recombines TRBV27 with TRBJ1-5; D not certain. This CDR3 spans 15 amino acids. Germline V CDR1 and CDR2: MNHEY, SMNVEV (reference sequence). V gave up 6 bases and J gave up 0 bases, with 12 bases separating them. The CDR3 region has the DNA TGTGCCAGCAGGATAGGACTGTATAGCAATCAGCCCCAGCATTTT. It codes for CASRIGLYSNQPQHF.

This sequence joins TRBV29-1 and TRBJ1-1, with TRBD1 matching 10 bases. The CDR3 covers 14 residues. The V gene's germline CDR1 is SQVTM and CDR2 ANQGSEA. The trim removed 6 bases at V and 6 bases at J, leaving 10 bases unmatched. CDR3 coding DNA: TGCAGCGTGCGAGAGGGACAGGGGCCGGCTGAAGCTTTCTTT. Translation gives CSVREGQGPAEAFF.

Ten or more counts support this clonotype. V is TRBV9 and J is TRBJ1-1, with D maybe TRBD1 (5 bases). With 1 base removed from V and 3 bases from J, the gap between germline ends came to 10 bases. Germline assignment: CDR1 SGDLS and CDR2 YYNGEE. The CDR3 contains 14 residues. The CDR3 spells CASSVTGGDTEAFF. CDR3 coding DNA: TGTGCCAGCAGCGTAACAGGTGGCGACACTGAAGCTTTCTTT.

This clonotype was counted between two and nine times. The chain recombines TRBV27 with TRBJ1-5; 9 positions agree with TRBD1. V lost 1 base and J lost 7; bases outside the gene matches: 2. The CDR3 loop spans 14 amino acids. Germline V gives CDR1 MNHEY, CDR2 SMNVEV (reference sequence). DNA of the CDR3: TGTGCCAGCAGTTTATTAGGGACAGGGCAGCCCCAGCATTTT. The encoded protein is CASSLLGTGQPQHF.

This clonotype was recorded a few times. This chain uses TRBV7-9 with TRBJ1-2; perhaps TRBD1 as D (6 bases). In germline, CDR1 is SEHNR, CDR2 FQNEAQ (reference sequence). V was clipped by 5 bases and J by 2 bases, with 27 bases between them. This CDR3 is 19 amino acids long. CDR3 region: CASSLLLRGGRDQNYGYTF. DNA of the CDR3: TGTGCCAGCAGCCTCCTACTAAGGGGGGGCAGGGACCAGAACTATGGCTACACCTTC. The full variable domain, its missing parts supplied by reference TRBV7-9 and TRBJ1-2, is DTGVSQNPRHKITKRGQNVTFRCDPISEHNRLYWYRQTLGQGPEFLTYFQNEAQLEKSRLLSDRFSAERPKGSFSTLEIQRTEQGDSAMYLCASSLLLRGGRDQNYGYTFGSGTRLTVV.

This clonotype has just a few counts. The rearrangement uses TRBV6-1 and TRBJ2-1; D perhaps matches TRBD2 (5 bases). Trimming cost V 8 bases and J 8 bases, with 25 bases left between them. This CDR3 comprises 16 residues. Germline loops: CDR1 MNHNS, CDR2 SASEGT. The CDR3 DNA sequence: TGTGCCAGCGCGGGCGCCGGGCAGGCGAACTGGGATGAGCAGTTCTTC. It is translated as CASAGAGQANWDEQFF.

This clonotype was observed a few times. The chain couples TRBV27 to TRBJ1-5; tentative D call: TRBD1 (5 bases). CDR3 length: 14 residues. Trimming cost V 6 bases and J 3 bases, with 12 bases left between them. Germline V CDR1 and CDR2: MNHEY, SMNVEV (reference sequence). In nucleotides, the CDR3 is TGTGCCAGCAGCCTACGGGGGAACAATCAGCCCCAGCATTTT. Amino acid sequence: CASSLRGNNQPQHF.

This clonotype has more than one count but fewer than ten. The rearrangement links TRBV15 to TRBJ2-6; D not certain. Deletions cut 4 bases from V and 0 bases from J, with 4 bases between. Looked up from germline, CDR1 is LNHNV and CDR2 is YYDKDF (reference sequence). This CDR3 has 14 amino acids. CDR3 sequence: CATSKISGANVLTF. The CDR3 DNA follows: TGTGCCACCAGCAAGATCTCTGGGGCCAACGTCCTGACTTTC. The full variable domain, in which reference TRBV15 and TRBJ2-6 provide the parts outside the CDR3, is DAMVIQNPRYQVTQFGKPVTLSCSQTLNHNVMYWYQQKSSQAPKLLFHYYDKDFNNEADTPDNFQSRRPNTSFCFLDIRSPGLGDTAMYLCATSKISGANVLTFGAGSRLTVL.